The next 21 T cell receptor beta chains were all read from a single sample in a study of shared clonotypes between healthy human individuals. The assay was immunoSEQ multiplex PCR, and TCRdb's table has in-frame clones only and misses some. The data show over 2 million clones, 85% to 95% seen once. Specimen: naive CD4+ T cells sorted from blood. The subset: CD45RA+ positively selected. Receptors originate from a man younger than 35 in good health.

Regarding this clone: A much larger clone lies one base from this, so it may be a read error. The V call is TRBV10-3, the J call TRBJ1-1; D gene uncertain. Between the trimmed V and J ends, which lost 10 bases and 1 base, there was a span of 7 bases. This CDR3 has 11 residues. Per the germline V gene, CDR1 is ENHRY and CDR2 is SYGVKD. The CDR3 is CASTQNTEAFF. In DNA form, the CDR3 reads TGTGCCAGCACACAGAACACTGAAGCTTTCTTT.

On this clone itself: This sample also contains other DNA sequences that code for the same CDR3. The CDR3 nucleotides read TGTGCCAGCAGTTTCAGGGCCGGCAATCAGCCCCAGCATTTT. As protein: CASSFRAGNQPQHF. V gene TRBV27 combines with J gene TRBJ1-5, with D possibly being TRBD1 (5 bases). The V and J ends lost 3 bases and 2 bases respectively, with 8 bases between them. Germline V lookup: CDR1 MNHEY, CDR2 SMNVEV (reference sequence). This CDR3 contains 14 residues.

The rearrangement links TRBV7-2 to TRBJ1-6; D is unresolved. Trimming left V 3 bases short and J 7 bases short, with 7 bases between. Germline V CDR1 and CDR2: SGHTA, FQGNSA. The CDR3 has 13 residues. Here the CDR3 reads CASSFLGNSPLHF. Written as DNA, the CDR3 is TGTGCCAGCAGCTTTCTGGGAAATTCACCCCTCCACTTT.

The chain links TRBV5-5 to TRBJ2-5; 9 bases agree with TRBD1. The CDR3 sequence is 15 residues long. The germline CDR1 and CDR2 sequences are SGHKS and YYEKEE (reference sequence). V dropped 2 bases and J dropped 5; count of bases not matched to a gene: 7. CDR3 residues: CASSFGDRGLETQYF. DNA for the CDR3: TGTGCCAGCAGCTTTGGTGACAGGGGGTTGGAGACCCAGTACTTC.

The CDR3 DNA sequence: TGTGCCAGCAGCAAACAGGGCACAGATACGCAGTATTTT. It codes for CASSKQGTDTQYF. J is TRBJ2-3 and V is TRBV7-2; the D gene is possibly TRBD1 (5 bases). V gave up 5 bases and J gave up 1 base, with 7 bases separating them. This CDR3 is built from 13 residues. The germline CDR1 and CDR2 sequences are SGHTA and FQGNSA. Together with reference TRBV7-2 and TRBJ2-3, the CDR3 gives the full variable domain: GAGVSQSPSNKVTEKGKDVELRCDPISGHTALYWYRQSLGQGLEFLIYFQGNSAPDKSGLPSDRFSAERTGGSVSTLTIQRTQQEDSAVYLCASSKQGTDTQYFGPGTRLTVL.

V is TRBV18 and J is TRBJ1-5; TRBD1 is a possible D gene (5 bases). V gave up 2 bases and J gave up 10 bases, with 15 bases separating them. This CDR3 is built from 14 residues. CDR1 and CDR2 from the germline V gene are KGHSH and LQKENI. Here the CDR3 DNA reads TGTGCCAGCTCACCAGCGGGGCCCAATACCCCCCAGCATTTT. This translates into CASSPAGPNTPQHF.

The V and J genes are TRBV6-6 and TRBJ2-7; the match to TRBD2 covers 10 bases. The V segment lost 2 bases and the J segment 2 bases; nucleotides outside the gene matches: 3. The germline CDR1 and CDR2 sequences are MNHNY and SVGAGI (reference sequence). This CDR3 has 15 amino acids. The CDR3 is CASSYRTSGAYEQYF. The CDR3 DNA reads as TGTGCCAGCAGTTACCGGACTAGCGGCGCCTACGAGCAGTACTTC.

J is TRBJ2-3 and V is TRBV10-3; the D is unclear. V lost 3 bases to trimming and J lost 9 bases, with 7 bases between them. CDR3 length: 11 residues. Germline CDR1 is ENHRY and CDR2 is SYGVKD. DNA of the CDR3: TGTGCCATCAGTGACCTCAGCACGCAGTATTTT. Its translation is CAISDLSTQYF.

Only one count was recorded for this clone. J is TRBJ2-1 and V is TRBV28; TRBD2 might be the D (6 bases). The CDR3 spans 14 residues. Germline CDR1 and CDR2: MDHEN and SYDVKM. The V end lost 4 bases, the J end lost 4 bases, and 11 bases lay between the germline ends. The CDR3 sequence: CASSSGGRYNEQFF. The CDR3 nucleotides are TGTGCCAGCAGTTCCGGGGGACGGTACAATGAGCAGTTCTTC.

This clone came up once. V usage is TRBV11-2 and J usage is TRBJ1-1; no clear D gene. Trimming stripped 5 bases from V and 3 bases from J, with 13 bases between. Germline V gene lookup returns CDR1 SGHAT and CDR2 FQNNGV. There are 14 residues in the CDR3. The CDR3 loop reads CASSRGYGYTEAFF. The DNA of the CDR3 is TGTGCCAGCAGCCGCGGATACGGGTACACTGAAGCTTTCTTT.

This clone was picked up one time. The J gene is TRBJ2-7, the V gene TRBV30; D remains ambiguous. The CDR3 extends over 13 amino acids. With 0 bases removed from V and 7 bases from J, the gap between germline ends came to 13 bases. Germline V lookup: CDR1 GTSNPN, CDR2 SVGIG (reference sequence). In DNA form, the CDR3 reads TGTGCCTGGAGTGTACAGTTCTCGGGTGAGCAGTACTTC. This codes for CAWSVQFSGEQYF.

About this clone: The sample contains more than one DNA sequence encoding this CDR3. The chain has TRBV19 and TRBJ1-3; D is unresolved. The V end lost 6 bases, the J end lost 0 bases, and 6 bases lay between the germline ends. Germline V lookup: CDR1 LNHDA, CDR2 SQIVND (reference sequence). CDR3 length: 13 residues. In DNA form, the CDR3 reads TGTGCCAGTAGCAAGGCCTCTGGAAACACCATATATTTT. This encodes CASSKASGNTIYF.

The CDR3 DNA is TGCGCCAGCAGCCGAGGACAGGGGGGTTCTCCCTACGAGCAGTACTTC. Amino acids: CASSRGQGGSPYEQYF. The genes are TRBV4-1 and TRBJ2-7, with 10 positions matching TRBD1. The CDR3 has 16 amino acids. Trimming cost V 4 bases and J 2 bases; bases outside gene matches: 8. CDR1 and CDR2 (germline): MGHRA, YSYEKL.

V and J are TRBV7-2 and TRBJ2-7; a weak D match, TRBD1 (6 bases). This CDR3 contains 15 residues. V dropped 1 base and J dropped 4 bases, with 14 bases sitting between them. The V gene's germline CDR1 is SGHTA and CDR2 FQGNSA. DNA for the CDR3: TGTGCCAGCAGCTTAGGTGTAACAGGGTCTTACGAGCAGTACTTC. Its protein is CASSLGVTGSYEQYF. The whole variable domain, remainder taken from reference TRBV7-2 and TRBJ2-7, is GAGVSQSPSNKVTEKGKDVELRCDPISGHTALYWYRQSLGQGLEFLIYFQGNSAPDKSGLPSDRFSAERTGGSVSTLTIQRTQQEDSAVYLCASSLGVTGSYEQYFGPGTRLTVT.

J is TRBJ1-5 and V is TRBV5-1; D gene unclear. The CDR3 runs 13 residues. Trimming removed 2 bases at V and 2 bases at J, with 5 bases between. Germline loops: CDR1 SGHRS, CDR2 YFSETQ. CDR3 DNA: TGCGCCAGCAGCTTTGATGGCAATCAGCCCCAGCATTTT. Its translation: CASSFDGNQPQHF.

The V and J genes are TRBV5-8 and TRBJ2-1, with TRBD2 matching 7 bases. Trimming took 4 bases from V and 0 from J; bases not matched to a gene: 10. The CDR3 totals 17 residues. Germline V gene data show CDR1 as SGHTS and CDR2 as YDEGEE. The CDR3 DNA is TGTGCCAGCAGCAAGGGCGCTCTAGCGGCCTCCTACAATGAGCAGTTCTTC. As protein: CASSKGALAASYNEQFF.

The chain joins TRBV14 to TRBJ2-7, with 7 nucleotides matching TRBD2. After removal of 2 bases from V and 0 bases from J, the junction contained 7 bases not matched to a gene. CDR3 length equals 16 residues. Germline assignment: CDR1 SGHDN and CDR2 FVKESK. The CDR3: CASSQYVAGPSYEQYF. The CDR3 DNA follows: TGTGCCAGCAGCCAATACGTAGCGGGCCCCTCCTACGAGCAGTACTTC.

CDR3 in amino acids: CASRLLAGEQYF. The CDR3 DNA follows: TGTGCCAGCAGGCTACTAGCGGGGGAGCAGTACTTC. This chain connects TRBV2 to TRBJ2-7; 10 bases align to TRBD2. The ends lost 6 bases at V and 7 bases at J; junction bases unmatched: 3. The germline V gene encodes CDR1 SNHLY and CDR2 FYNNEI. CDR3 length equals 12 residues.

This chain links TRBV28 with TRBJ1-3; D may be TRBD1 (5 bases). Germline CDR1 MDHEN, CDR2 SYDVKM. This CDR3 is built from 15 residues. V was trimmed by 5 bases and J by 7 bases, leaving 18 bases between them. CDR3 DNA: TGTGCCAGCAGTCCGGCGGGGCGCAGGGCTAACACCATATATTTT. Its translation: CASSPAGRRANTIYF.

The chain is built from TRBV9 and TRBJ2-7, with TRBD2 matching over 7 bases. The CDR3 is made up of 15 amino acids. V gave up 2 bases and J gave up 0 bases; unmatched junction bases: 5. Germline CDR1 reads SGDLS; CDR2 reads YYNGEE. The CDR3 bases are TGTGCCAGCAGCGTGCGGCGGGGGAACTCCTACGAGCAGTACTTC. It is translated as CASSVRRGNSYEQYF.

The CDR3: CASSLDPGRVGEKLFF. The CDR3 DNA is TGTGCCAGCAGCTTAGACCCTGGCAGGGTAGGGGAAAAACTGTTTTTT. The chain combines TRBV7-8 with TRBJ1-4, with a possible D match to TRBD1 (5 bases). This CDR3 is 16 amino acids long. CDR1 is SGHVS, CDR2 FQNEAQ, per germline. Deletions cut 1 base from V and 8 bases from J, with 17 bases between.